This T cell receptor beta chain came from a study of control samples from healthy donors and cancer patients. Profiling relied on immunoSEQ multiplex PCR, and the TCRdb table lists in-frame clones only, not all of them. The profile shows about 120,000 clones, about 89% of them singletons. Trimming shortened V by 6 bases and J by 3 bases, and 17 bases separated the two germline ends. Germline CDR1 is SGHAT and CDR2 is FQNNGV. The CDR3 spans 15 residues. This sequence originates from a man between 50 and 59 years old in good health. The chain employs TRBV11-2 and TRBJ2-5; weak D call: TRBD1 (5 bases). Sequencing was done on a sample of blood. CDR3 sequence: CASRLRWGREETQYF. The CDR3 bases are TGTGCCAGCAGGCTTCGGTGGGGCAGGGAAGAGACCCAGTACTTC. Full variable domain (missing parts from reference TRBV11-2 and TRBJ2-5): EAGVAQSPRYKIIEKRQSVAFWCNPISGHATLYWYQQILGQGPKLLIQFQNNGVVDDSQLPKDRFSAERLKGVDSTLKIQPAKLEDSAVYLCASRLRWGREETQYFGPGTRLLVL.